This T cell receptor (beta chain) is drawn from a study of shared clonotypes between healthy human individuals. The germline V gene encodes CDR1 MNHEY and CDR2 SVGAGI. The V end lost 0 bases, the J end lost 2 bases, and 10 bases lay between the germline ends. The CDR3 loop spans 15 amino acids. Data came from immunoSEQ multiplex PCR; TCRdb stores just in-frame clones and leaves some out. The sample lists 1,500,000 or so clones, 96% occurring once. This chain uses TRBV6-5 with TRBJ1-2; D is unresolved. The sequence came from a man younger than 40 in good health. The source material was naive CD4+ T cells sorted from blood. Documented subset: CD45RA+ positively selected. The CDR3 region has the DNA TGTGCCAGCAGTTACTCGACCGCGACGAACTATGGCTACACCTTC. The encoded protein is CASSYSTATNYGYTF.